The sequence of this T cell receptor beta chain was determined in a study of T cell responses to AZD1222 COVID-19 vaccine. Findings and limits, study-wide: Seropositive AZD1222 recipients at baseline numbered only five or six. Repertoire samples came only from after the peak T cell response.

CDR1 is LGHDT, CDR2 YNNKEL, per germline (reference sequence). The CDR3 runs to 14 residues. Trimming left V 5 bases short and J 1 base short, with 11 bases between. This clone was counted only a few times. What it binds is not known. Clones were read by immunoSEQ multiplex PCR, and TCRdb kept only the in-frame ones, dropping some. The sample has 120,000 to 150,000 clones, more than 75% seen once. This TCR was recovered from an adult in good health. This chain uses TRBV3-1 (or the pseudogene TRBV3-2) with TRBJ2-5; TRBD2 is a possible D gene (5 bases). Sequencing used peripheral blood, obtained on day 0 of AZD1222 vaccination. The CDR3: CASSSLAGQETQYF. CDR3 coding DNA: TGTGCCAGCAGCTCTCTAGCAGGCCAAGAGACCCAGTACTTC.